This T cell receptor beta chain was captured by sequencing in a study of PD-L1 blockade in urothelial cancer. At the level of the study: The study started patients on atezolizumab around 2014, giving 1,200 mg intravenously every 3 weeks. Specimens of blood held a median count of roughly 150,000 T cells.

Produced via immunoSEQ multiplex PCR; TCRdb's table is partial and in-frame only. The sample records some 100,000 clones, 91% being singletons. Looked up from germline, CDR1 is SGHRS and CDR2 is YFSETQ. V lost 7 bases, J lost 1 base, and 10 bases stayed unmatched. CDR3 length: 16 amino acids. V gene TRBV5-1 combines with J gene TRBJ2-3, with 9 nucleotides matching TRBD1. This TCR derives from an elderly woman with urothelial cancer. This material consisted of PBMCs, taken around atezolizumab (anti-PD-L1) treatment. The CDR3 DNA follows: TGCGCCAGCGGCACAGGGGGCGCGAGAGGCACAGATACGCAGTATTTT. It translates to CASGTGGARGTDTQYF.